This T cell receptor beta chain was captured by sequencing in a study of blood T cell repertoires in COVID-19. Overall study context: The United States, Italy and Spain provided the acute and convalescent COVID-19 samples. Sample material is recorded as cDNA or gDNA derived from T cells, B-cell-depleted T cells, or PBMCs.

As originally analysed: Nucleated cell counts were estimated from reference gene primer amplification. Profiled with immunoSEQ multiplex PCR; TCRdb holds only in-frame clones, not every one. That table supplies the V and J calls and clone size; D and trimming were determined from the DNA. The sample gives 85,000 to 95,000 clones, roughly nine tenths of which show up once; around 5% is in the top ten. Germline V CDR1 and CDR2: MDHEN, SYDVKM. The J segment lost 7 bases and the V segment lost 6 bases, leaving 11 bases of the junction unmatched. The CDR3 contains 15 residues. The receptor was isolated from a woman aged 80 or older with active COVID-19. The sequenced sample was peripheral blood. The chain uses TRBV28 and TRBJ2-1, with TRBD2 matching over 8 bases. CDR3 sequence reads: CASSKSGSGKNEQFF. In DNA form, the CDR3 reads TGTGCCAGCAGCAAAAGCGGGAGTGGTAAAAATGAGCAGTTCTTC.